Listed below are T cell receptor beta chains from one sample, sequenced in a study of cytomegalovirus exposure and HLA in healthy donors. Assay used: immunoSEQ multiplex PCR; TCRdb lists only in-frame clones, some missing. Found here are 180,000 or so clones, roughly 79% of them singletons; the top ten hold roughly 2.1%. The specimen sequenced was PBMCs. These TCRs come from a young woman in good health and CMV-seropositive. Both conserved end residues are part of each CDR3. A D gene is named only where the DNA matches it firmly. The size entry is marked missing in some rows and otherwise reads once, few, many or a size class.

j_gene	abundance	v_gene	d_gene	CDR3aa	CDR3nt
TRBJ1-2	NA	TRBV6-5	TRBD1	CASSAGQGSLYGYTF	TGTGCCAGCAGTGCCGGACAGGGATCCCTCTATGGCTACACCTTC
TRBJ1-3	once	TRBV5-1	TRBD1	CASSPGQHPGNTIYF	TGCGCCAGCAGCCCGGGACAGCACCCTGGAAACACCATATATTTT
TRBJ1-3	NA	TRBV4-3	NA	CASSQGLAGNTIYF	TGCGCCAGCAGCCAAGGATTAGCAGGAAACACCATATATTTT
TRBJ2-5	once	TRBV30	NA	CAWSVLSRPYQETQYF	TGTGCCTGGAGTGTACTCTCGCGGCCCTACCAAGAGACCCAGTACTTC
TRBJ2-7	NA	TRBV5-1	NA	CASSLGNRVDEQYF	TGCGCCAGCAGCTTGGGGAACAGGGTCGACGAGCAGTACTTC
TRBJ2-5	NA	TRBV29-1	NA	CIGVGETQYF	TGCATCGGAGTCGGCGAGACCCAGTACTTC
TRBJ2-1	NA	TRBV6-1	TRBD2	CASSDTSGSYNEQFF	TGTGCCAGTAGTGACACTAGCGGCTCCTACAATGAGCAGTTCTTC
TRBJ2-3	once	TRBV5-1	NA	CASSLGIEGVGTDTQYF	TGCGCCAGCAGCTTGGGTATAGAAGGGGTTGGCACAGATACGCAGTATTTT
TRBJ1-5	NA	TRBV19	NA	CASSMDSRYSNQPQHF	TGTGCCAGTAGTATGGACAGCCGATATAGCAATCAGCCCCAGCATTTT
TRBJ1-1	few	TRBV9	TRBD1	CASSETGITEAFF	TGTGCCAGCAGCGAGACAGGGATCACTGAAGCTTTCTTT
TRBJ2-7	NA	TRBV5-4	NA	CASSGLGQLSSYEQYF	TGTGCCAGCAGCGGGCTTGGACAGTTGAGCTCCTACGAGCAGTACTTC
TRBJ2-3	NA	TRBV7-9	NA	CASSLGTRDTQYF	TGTGCCAGCAGCTTGGGGACACGAGATACGCAGTATTTT
TRBJ2-2	NA	TRBV25-1	TRBD1	CASSPRDRVVAGELFF	TGTGCCAGCAGTCCCCGAGACAGGGTCGTGGCCGGGGAGCTGTTTTTT
TRBJ2-7	few	TRBV5-4	TRBD2	CASSLSLAGGHTYEQYF	TGTGCCAGCAGCTTGAGCCTAGCGGGGGGCCATACCTACGAGCAGTACTTC
TRBJ1-2	NA	TRBV6-1	NA	CASNRLGRAFYGYTF	TGTGCCAGTAATAGGCTCGGCAGGGCTTTTTATGGCTACACCTTC
TRBJ1-2	NA	TRBV7-8	TRBD1	CASSLIRQGVPPNYGYTF	TGTGCCAGCAGCTTAATAAGACAGGGGGTCCCCCCTAACTATGGCTACACCTTC
TRBJ1-1	NA	TRBV2	TRBD1	CASSEGRGRDTEAFF	TGTGCCAGCAGTGAGGGCAGGGGGCGGGACACTGAAGCTTTCTTT
TRBJ2-7	NA	TRBV2	NA	CAIVFHVGPRRDEQYF	TGTGCCATCGTCTTCCATGTCGGCCCCCGGAGGGACGAGCAGTACTTC
TRBJ1-3	NA	TRBV7-9	NA	CASSPSGVENTIYF	TGTGCCAGCAGTCCCTCGGGGGTTGAAAACACCATATATTTT
TRBJ1-4	NA	TRBV30	NA	CAWSVQWAGNEKLFF	TGTGCCTGGAGTGTACAGTGGGCAGGGAATGAAAAACTGTTTTTT
TRBJ1-1	NA	TRBV7-2	NA	CASSFLTPGAFF	TGTGCCAGCAGCTTCTTAACCCCGGGAGCTTTCTTT
TRBJ2-7	NA	TRBV6-5	TRBD2	CASSFGGGYEQYF	TGTGCCAGCAGTTTCGGGGGAGGGTACGAGCAGTACTTC
TRBJ2-7	NA	TRBV5-6	NA	CASSLLDTTYEQYF	TGTGCCAGCAGCTTGCTGGACACGACCTACGAGCAGTACTTC
TRBJ1-6	few	TRBV5-4	TRBD1	CASSRKDRGNSPLHF	TGTGCCAGCAGCCGTAAGGACAGGGGAAATTCACCCCTCCACTTT
TRBJ2-2	few	TRBV6-5	NA	CASSYSRNTGELFF	TGTGCCAGCAGTTACTCTAGGAACACCGGGGAGCTGTTTTTT
TRBJ2-3	NA	TRBV10-3	NA	CAISERSGGYTSTDTQYF	TGTGCCATCAGTGAGCGCTCCGGGGGTTACACTAGCACAGATACGCAGTATTTT
TRBJ1-6	NA	TRBV30	NA	CAWLRTTGSPLHF	TGTGCCTGGCTACGAACGACAGGCTCCCCCCTCCACTTT
TRBJ1-1	few	TRBV9	NA	CASSVGGTNTEAFF	TGTGCCAGCAGCGTAGGCGGGACGAACACTGAAGCTTTCTTT
TRBJ1-2	NA	TRBV2	TRBD1	CASSARQGPTF	TGTGCCAGCAGCGCTAGACAGGGCCCCACCTTC
TRBJ2-7	NA	TRBV7-7	TRBD2	CASSGGREGDYEQYF	TGTGCCAGCAGCGGAGGGAGGGAAGGGGACTACGAGCAGTACTTC
TRBJ1-2	NA	TRBV4-1	NA	CASRLTLTGRINYGYTF	TGCGCCAGCAGACTAACTCTAACAGGTCGTATCAACTATGGCTACACCTTC